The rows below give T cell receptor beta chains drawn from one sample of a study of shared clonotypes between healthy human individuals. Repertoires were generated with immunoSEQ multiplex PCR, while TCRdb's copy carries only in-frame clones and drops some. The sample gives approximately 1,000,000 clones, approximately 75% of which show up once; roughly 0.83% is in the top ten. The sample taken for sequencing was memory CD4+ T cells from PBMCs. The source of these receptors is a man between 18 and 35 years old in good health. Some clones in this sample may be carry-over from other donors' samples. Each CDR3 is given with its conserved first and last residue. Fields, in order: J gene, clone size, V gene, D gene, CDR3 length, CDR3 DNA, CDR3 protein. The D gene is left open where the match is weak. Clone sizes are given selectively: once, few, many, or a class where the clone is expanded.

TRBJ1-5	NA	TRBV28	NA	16	TGTGCCACCCTGCCCCCGACAGCATATAGCAATCAGCCCCAGCATTTT	CATLPPTAYSNQPQHF
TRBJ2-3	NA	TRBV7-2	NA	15	TGTGCCAGCAGCTCACCGGGATCGCCCACAGATACGCAGTATTTT	CASSSPGSPTDTQYF
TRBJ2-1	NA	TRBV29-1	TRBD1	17	TGCAGCGTTGAAGATAGGGCCGACAGGGGAGCGTTAAATGAGCAGTTCTTC	CSVEDRADRGALNEQFF
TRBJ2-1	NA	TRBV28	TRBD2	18	TGTGCCAGCAGTCCATCGGGACTAGCGGGAGATCTCTACAATGAGCAGTTCTTC	CASSPSGLAGDLYNEQFF
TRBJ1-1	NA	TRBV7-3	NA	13	TGTGCCAGCAGCCCCGGTGGGGGCACTGAAGCTTTCTTT	CASSPGGGTEAFF
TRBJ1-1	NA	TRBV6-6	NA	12	TGTGCCACCCAGGGGAGCGGCACTGAAGCTTTCTTT	CATQGSGTEAFF
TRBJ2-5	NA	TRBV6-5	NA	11	TGTGCCACTACAGAAGAAGAGACCCAGTACTTC	CATTEEETQYF
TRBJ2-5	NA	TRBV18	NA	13	TGTGCCAGCTCACCACCAGGGCAAGAGACCCAGTACTTC	CASSPPGQETQYF
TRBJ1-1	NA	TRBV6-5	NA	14	TGTGCCAGCAGCCAATGGACGGATGACACTGAAGCTTTCTTT	CASSQWTDDTEAFF
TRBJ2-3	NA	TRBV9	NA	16	TGTGCCAGCAGCGTAGCATCAGGGGCCGTAACAGATACGCAGTATTTT	CASSVASGAVTDTQYF
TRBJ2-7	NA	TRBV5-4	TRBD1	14	TGTGCCAGCACCACGGACAGGGGAACCTACGAGCAGTACTTC	CASTTDRGTYEQYF
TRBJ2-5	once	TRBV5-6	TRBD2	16	TGTGCCAGCAGCCCCGGACTAGCGGGAGGGTCAGAGACCCAGTACTTC	CASSPGLAGGSETQYF
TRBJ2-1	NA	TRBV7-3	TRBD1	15	TGTGCCAGCAGCTTAAACAGGGGGCTCTACAATGAGCAGTTCTTC	CASSLNRGLYNEQFF
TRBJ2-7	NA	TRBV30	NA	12	TGTGCCTGGAGTGCCCAAAGGGGCGAGCAGTACTTC	CAWSAQRGEQYF
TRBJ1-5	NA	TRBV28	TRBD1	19	TGTGCCAGCAGAAAAGACAGGGAATGGTCCATATATAGCAATCAGCCCCAGCATTTT	CASRKDREWSIYSNQPQHF
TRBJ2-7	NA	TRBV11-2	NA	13	TGTGCCAGCAGCATAGACAGCACCTACGAGCAGTACTTC	CASSIDSTYEQYF
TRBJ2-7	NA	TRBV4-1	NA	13	TGCGCCAGCAGCCAACGGGAGTCCCACGAGCAGTACTTC	CASSQRESHEQYF
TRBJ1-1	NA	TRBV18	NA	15	TGTGCCAGCTCCCCACAAACAGGTGGGAACACTGAAGCTTTCTTT	CASSPQTGGNTEAFF
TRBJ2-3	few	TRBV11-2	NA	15	TGTGCCAGCAGCTTAGCGGGGCGTAGCACAGATACGCAGTATTTT	CASSLAGRSTDTQYF
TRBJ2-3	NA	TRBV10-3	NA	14	TGTGCCACCCAAGGAGGGCCTCGCACAGATACGCAGTATTTT	CATQGGPRTDTQYF
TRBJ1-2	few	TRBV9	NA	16	TGTGCCAGCAGCGTCCACTACCTAGGGGAGGGCTATGGCTACACCTTC	CASSVHYLGEGYGYTF
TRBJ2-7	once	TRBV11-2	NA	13	TGTGCCAGCAGCTTAGCCGGTGGAAATGAGCAGTACTTC	CASSLAGGNEQYF
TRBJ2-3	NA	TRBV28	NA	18	TGTGCCAGCAGTTTTCCTCTTTCTTCAGGGAGAAGCACAGATACGCAGTATTTT	CASSFPLSSGRSTDTQYF
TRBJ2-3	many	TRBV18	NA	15	TGTGCCAGCTCATCTCGAATAGCTAGCACAGATACGCAGTATTTT	CASSSRIASTDTQYF
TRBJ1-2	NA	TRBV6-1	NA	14	TGTGCCAGCAGGATACAGGGAAGAGTTGATGGCTACACCTTC	CASRIQGRVDGYTF
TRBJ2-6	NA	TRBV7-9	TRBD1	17	TGTGCCAGCAGCTCCCGGACAGGTAGCTCTGGGGCCAACGTCCTGACTTTC	CASSSRTGSSGANVLTF
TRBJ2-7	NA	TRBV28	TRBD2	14	TGTGCCAGCAGTTTACCAGGGAGGGGATACGAGCAGTACTTC	CASSLPGRGYEQYF
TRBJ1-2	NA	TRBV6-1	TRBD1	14	TGTGCCAGCAGTGGAAGACAGGGGGCGGAAGGCTACACCTTC	CASSGRQGAEGYTF
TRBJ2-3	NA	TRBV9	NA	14	TGTGCCAGCAGCGTAGGCGGGTCTTCAGATACGCAGTATTTT	CASSVGGSSDTQYF
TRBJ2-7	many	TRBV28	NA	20	TGTGCCAGCAGTTTATTTCGGGGGTCTAATTTCGAATTGGAGAGCTACGAGCAGTACTTC	CASSLFRGSNFELESYEQYF
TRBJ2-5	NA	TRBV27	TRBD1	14	TGTGCCAGCAGCACTCGGACAGGGATAGAGACCCAGTACTTC	CASSTRTGIETQYF
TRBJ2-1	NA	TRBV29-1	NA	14	TGCAGTGGTCCACGCCCAGGCGCCTACAATGAGCAGTTCTTC	CSGPRPGAYNEQFF
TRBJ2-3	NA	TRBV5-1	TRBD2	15	TGCGCCAGCAGCGATACTAGCGTGAGCACAGATACGCAGTATTTT	CASSDTSVSTDTQYF
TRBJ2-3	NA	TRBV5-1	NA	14	TGCGCCAGCAGCTTGTCGGCAAGCACAGATACGCAGTATTTT	CASSLSASTDTQYF
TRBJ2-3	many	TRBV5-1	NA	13	TGCGCCAGCAGCTTCTGGGGCAGGGATACGCAGTATTTT	CASSFWGRDTQYF
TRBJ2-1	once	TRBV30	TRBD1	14	TGTGCCTGGAGCCAGGGGGCGCAAGTCAATGAGCAGTTCTTC	CAWSQGAQVNEQFF
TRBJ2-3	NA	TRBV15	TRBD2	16	TGTGCCACCAGCAGAGATCAAACTAGCGGGCCAGATACGCAGTATTTT	CATSRDQTSGPDTQYF
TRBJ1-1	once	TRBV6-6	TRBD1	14	TGTGCCAGCACCGTCGACAGGGGGAGAACTGAAGCTTTCTTT	CASTVDRGRTEAFF
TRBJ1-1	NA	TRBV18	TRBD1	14	TGTGCCAGCTCACAGGACAGGGGATGGACTGAAGCTTTCTTT	CASSQDRGWTEAFF
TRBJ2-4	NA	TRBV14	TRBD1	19	TGTGCCAGCAGCCAAGAATGGTGGACAGGGCGAGGGGACAAAAACATTCAGTACTTC	CASSQEWWTGRGDKNIQYF
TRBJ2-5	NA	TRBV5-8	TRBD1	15	TGTGCCAGCAGCACTTCAGGGGGCGCATATGAGACCCAGTACTTC	CASSTSGGAYETQYF
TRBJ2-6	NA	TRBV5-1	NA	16	TGCGCCAGCAGCTTGGATAGTGGGTCTGGGGCCAACGTCCTGACTTTC	CASSLDSGSGANVLTF
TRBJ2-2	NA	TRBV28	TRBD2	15	TGTGCCAGCAGTCGCAGCGGGACGAACACCGGGGAGCTGTTTTTT	CASSRSGTNTGELFF
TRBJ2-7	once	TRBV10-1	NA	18	TGCGCCAGCAGTGAGTTTGGGTGTGTTGGAACGGACTCCTACGAGCAGTACTTC	CASSEFGCVGTDSYEQYF
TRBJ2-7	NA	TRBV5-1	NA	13	TGCGCCAGCACCAGCTCCTCAGCGGACGAGCAGTACTTC	CASTSSSADEQYF
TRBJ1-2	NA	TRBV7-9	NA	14	TGTGCCAGCAGCTTAGGACCGCGCTTCTATGGCTACACCTTC	CASSLGPRFYGYTF
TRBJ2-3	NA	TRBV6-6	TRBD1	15	TGTGCCAGCAGCCAGGGGGCTTCCTACACAGATACGCAGTATTTT	CASSQGASYTDTQYF
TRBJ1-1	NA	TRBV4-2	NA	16	TGTGCCAGCAGCCAAGATAGGGGGGGGATGAACACTGAAGCTTTCTTT	CASSQDRGGMNTEAFF
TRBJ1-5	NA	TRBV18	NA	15	TGTGCCAGCTCACACCGGGACGGGGCAAATCAGCCCCAGCATTTT	CASSHRDGANQPQHF
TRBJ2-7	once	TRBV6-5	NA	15	TGTGCCAGCAGTAAGGCTCCAGGGCCCTACTACGAGCAGTACTTC	CASSKAPGPYYEQYF